This TCR beta chain appears in the sequencing data of a study of patients and donors after allogeneic stem cell transplantation. TCRdb redid the calling of the RT-PCR reads with MiXCR, one entry per CDR3 protein. Found here are some 160,000 distinct CDR3 sequences, roughly 22% of them singletons; the top ten hold 25% to 30%. Per germline, CDR1 MNHEY and CDR2 SVGAGI. The CDR3 contains 18 residues. V was clipped by 0 bases and J by 3 bases, with 18 bases between them. The chain links TRBV6-5 to TRBJ2-1, with a weak D call TRBD1 (5 bases). Source material: blood, either unsorted or a sorted T cell fraction (not recorded which). The TCR originated in a human donor who was either an allogeneic HSCT recipient or a stem cell or donor lymphocyte infusion donor (not recorded which). It is not recorded whose cells these are; they may come from a transplant donor. The CDR3 here is CASSYSNRRKFYYNEQFF. The CDR3 nucleotides read TGTGCCAGCAGTTACTCTAACAGGAGAAAATTTTACTACAATGAGCAGTTCTTC.